What follows are 28 T cell receptor beta chains derived from one specimen sequenced in a study of blood T cell repertoires in COVID-19. TCRdb's copy holds only in-frame clones and misses some; the assay was immunoSEQ multiplex PCR. The table shows 99,000 or so clones, with under 90% occurring only once. The sample comprised peripheral blood. The receptors derive from an elderly man with acute or convalescent COVID-19.

V is TRBV2 and J is TRBJ1-1; D remains ambiguous. V was clipped by 1 base and J by 3 bases, with 9 bases between them. CDR3 size: 14 residues. Germline V gives CDR1 SNHLY, CDR2 FYNNEI. The CDR3 loop is CASSEDGEDTEAFF. The CDR3 DNA reads TGTGCCAGCAGTGAAGACGGGGAGGACACTGAAGCTTTCTTT.

This clone was detected once. This rearrangement joins TRBV7-9 to TRBJ2-1; D gene uncertain. Germline CDR1 reads SEHNR; CDR2 reads FQNEAQ (reference sequence). This CDR3 spans 14 amino acids. V was pared by 1 base and J by 4 bases, with 8 bases between. CDR3 nucleotides: TGTGCCAGCAGCTTAGTGGCCAGTTACAATGAGCAGTTCTTC. Protein product: CASSLVASYNEQFF.

The J gene is TRBJ1-5, the V gene TRBV9, with D possibly being TRBD1 (5 bases). V was pared by 4 bases and J by 5 bases, with 10 bases between. In germline, CDR1 is SGDLS, CDR2 YYNGEE. The CDR3 is 13 residues long. The CDR3 region is CASSLAGDQPQHF. CDR3 in DNA: TGTGCCAGCAGCCTCGCGGGGGATCAGCCCCAGCATTTT. Full variable domain (rest looked up from reference TRBV9 and TRBJ1-5): DSGVTQTPKHLITATGQRVTLRCSPRSGDLSVYWYQQSLDQGLQFLIQYYNGEERAKGNILERFSAQQFPDLHSELNLSSLELGDSALYFCASSLAGDQPQHFGDGTRLSIL.

The chain is built from TRBV5-1 and TRBJ2-4, with D hard to call. Germline lookup yields CDR1 SGHRS and CDR2 YFSETQ. The V gene lost 3 bases and the J gene lost 0 bases, with 19 bases spanning the gap. The CDR3 runs 18 residues. CDR3 bases: TGCGCCAGCAGCTACGGTGACGCTAGTTTACTAGCCAAAAACATTCAGTACTTC. The encoded protein is CASSYGDASLLAKNIQYF.

The V and J genes are TRBV7-6 and TRBJ2-7; D possibly corresponds to TRBD1 (6 bases). Trimming left V 1 base short and J 0 bases short, with 10 bases between. Germline CDR1 is SGHVS and CDR2 is FNYEAQ. This CDR3 has 15 residues. The CDR3 DNA is TGTGCCAGCAGCTTAGAAGAGGGGGACTCCTACGAGCAGTACTTC. This sequence encodes CASSLEEGDSYEQYF.

V usage is TRBV3-1 (or the pseudogene TRBV3-2) and J usage is TRBJ2-7; tentative D call: TRBD1 (5 bases). Germline CDR1 reads LGHDT; CDR2 reads YNNKEL (reference sequence). The CDR3 has 13 residues. V was pared by 6 bases and J by 2 bases, with 11 bases between. CDR3 DNA sequence: TGTGCCAGCAGAGGTAGGGGTACCTACGAGCAGTACTTC. Amino acids: CASRGRGTYEQYF.

This chain uses TRBV6-6 with TRBJ1-2; 8 bases match TRBD1. This CDR3 region has 13 residues. J gave up 8 bases and V 7 bases, and 9 bases lay outside the gene matches. CDR1 and CDR2 from the germline V gene are MNHNY and SVGAGI (reference sequence). DNA of the CDR3: TGTGCCAGCACGAACGACAGGGGTAGCGGCTACACCTTC. Translation gives CASTNDRGSGYTF.

The chain combines TRBV18 with TRBJ1-5; D is ambiguous. The CDR3 length is 13 residues. CDR1 KGHSH and CDR2 LQKENI come from the germline V gene. Trimming removed 4 bases at V and 1 base at J, with 5 bases between. The CDR3 is CASSLQSNQPQHF. The DNA of the CDR3 is TGTGCCAGCTCACTCCAGAGCAATCAGCCCCAGCATTTT.

V usage is TRBV14 and J usage is TRBJ1-1; a possible D gene is TRBD1 (5 bases). Germline V gene sequence: CDR1 SGHDN, CDR2 FVKESK. The CDR3 contains 13 residues. Trimming took off 4 bases at V and 7 bases at J, with 13 bases between the two ends. The CDR3 region has the DNA TGTGCCAGCAGCCTCGGGAGGGGTGGTGAAGCTTTCTTT. This sequence encodes CASSLGRGGEAFF.

The DNA of the CDR3 is TGTGCCAGCAGTTCCATTTACGGGACACTATACGAGCAGTACTTC. It specifies CASSSIYGTLYEQYF. The V and J genes are TRBV6-5 and TRBJ2-7; D possibly corresponds to TRBD1 (6 bases). The CDR3 loop spans 15 amino acids. Germline values: CDR1 MNHEY, CDR2 SVGAGI. The V end was cut by 4 bases, the J end by 4 bases, with 17 bases between.

The V call is TRBV18, the J call TRBJ2-3; 7 bases line up with TRBD1. Germline lookup yields CDR1 KGHSH and CDR2 LQKENI. V was pared by 4 bases and J by 1 base, with 2 bases of the junction left unmatched. CDR3 length: 14 residues. The CDR3 sequence is CASSLTGGTDTQYF. The CDR3 nucleotides are TGTGCCAGCTCACTTACAGGGGGCACAGATACGCAGTATTTT.

The chain has TRBV19 and TRBJ2-2, with 9 bases fitting TRBD1. The V and J ends lost 7 bases and 4 bases, in that order; junction bases with no gene match: 7. The CDR3 totals 15 residues. CDR1 and CDR2 from the germline V gene are LNHDA and SQIVND (reference sequence). CDR3 DNA: TGTGCCAGTATGGACAGGGGAAGGAGCACCGGGGAGCTGTTTTTT. It yields the protein CASMDRGRSTGELFF.

The chain couples TRBV27 to TRBJ2-1; D might be TRBD2 (5 bases). Trimming cost V 6 bases and J 2 bases, with 11 bases left between them. Germline V lookup: CDR1 MNHEY, CDR2 SMNVEV (reference sequence). This CDR3 has 14 amino acids. CDR3 DNA sequence: TGTGCCAGCAGGAGAGGGCCGACCTACAATGAGCAGTTCTTC. This gives the protein CASRRGPTYNEQFF.

The chain employs TRBV9 and TRBJ2-2; possible D gene TRBD1, 6 bases. The CDR3 is 15 residues long. Trimming took 0 bases from V and 3 from J, leaving 9 bases between them. CDR1 and CDR2 from the germline V gene are SGDLS and YYNGEE. The CDR3 reads CASSVGRGDTGELFF. Here the CDR3 DNA reads TGTGCCAGCAGCGTAGGCAGGGGCGACACCGGGGAGCTGTTTTTT.

The sample holds one count of this clone. CDR3 protein: CASSLEQGASDTQYF. Written as DNA, the CDR3 is TGTGCCAGCAGTCTCGAACAGGGGGCGTCGGATACGCAGTATTTT. The gene calls are TRBV27 and TRBJ2-3; 9 bases map to TRBD1. The CDR3 loop spans 15 amino acids. The V segment lost 5 bases and the J segment 6 bases; nucleotides outside the gene matches: 9. Germline V lookup: CDR1 MNHEY, CDR2 SMNVEV (reference sequence).

This clone showed up just a few times. The chain carries TRBV19 and TRBJ1-1; TRBD1 aligns across 7 bases. The CDR3 totals 14 residues. Trimming removed 1 base from V and 5 bases from J; junction bases left unmatched: 4. Germline V gene data show CDR1 as LNHDA and CDR2 as SQIVND (reference sequence). The CDR3, as DNA: TGTGCCAGTAGTATAGGACAGGGAAGTACTGAAGCTTTCTTT. Protein sequence: CASSIGQGSTEAFF.

V is TRBV11-2 and J is TRBJ1-5; tentatively, D is TRBD1 (5 bases). CDR3 length equals 13 residues. The ends were cut back, 3 bases at V and 6 bases at J, with 9 bases in the middle. Germline V lookup: CDR1 SGHAT, CDR2 FQNNGV. The CDR3 DNA is TGTGCCAGCAGCTTTGGTGACAGTCAGCCCCAGCATTTT. This encodes CASSFGDSQPQHF. Full variable domain (rest looked up from reference TRBV11-2 and TRBJ1-5): EAGVAQSPRYKIIEKRQSVAFWCNPISGHATLYWYQQILGQGPKLLIQFQNNGVVDDSQLPKDRFSAERLKGVDSTLKIQPAKLEDSAVYLCASSFGDSQPQHFGDGTRLSIL.

This chain links TRBV5-1 with TRBJ2-7, with TRBD1 identical over 9 bases. Trimming at V came to 2 bases and at J to 5 bases, leaving 2 bases not matched to a gene. Germline V gene data show CDR1 as SGHRS and CDR2 as YFSETQ. The CDR3 spans 13 residues. The CDR3 protein is CASSFGDRDEQYF. The CDR3 DNA sequence: TGCGCCAGCAGCTTCGGGGACAGGGACGAGCAGTACTTC.

The chain joins TRBV14 to TRBJ1-1; D remains ambiguous. The ends were cut back, 1 base at V and 1 base at J, with 4 bases in the middle. From germline, CDR1 is SGHDN and CDR2 FVKESK. This CDR3 is built from 13 residues. Here the CDR3 reads CASSQGQNTEAFF. As DNA, the CDR3 is TGTGCCAGCAGCCAAGGTCAGAACACTGAAGCTTTCTTT.

V is TRBV5-5 and J is TRBJ2-3, with TRBD2 identical over 10 bases. This CDR3 comprises 15 residues. The V and J ends lost 0 bases and 7 bases, in that order; junction bases with no gene match: 5. The germline gives CDR1 SGHKS, CDR2 YYEKEE (reference sequence). CDR3 nucleotides: TGTGCCAGCAGCTTGGTTCTAGCGGGAGTAAATACGCAGTATTTT. It specifies CASSLVLAGVNTQYF.

The V call is TRBV24-1, the J call TRBJ2-3, with D possibly being TRBD2 (5 bases). Trimming took 2 bases from V and 1 from J, leaving 18 bases between them. This CDR3 spans 18 amino acids. The germline V gene has CDR1 KGHDR and CDR2 SFDVKD. CDR3 region: CATSDSPTLSGRTDTQYF. The CDR3 DNA reads as TGTGCCACCAGTGATTCCCCTACCCTGAGCGGACGCACAGATACGCAGTATTTT.

The rearrangement links TRBV7-2 to TRBJ2-1; no clear D gene. Trimming removed 2 bases from V and 7 bases from J, with 12 bases in between. Germline V gene lookup returns CDR1 SGHTA and CDR2 FQGNSA. This CDR3 region has 14 residues. The CDR3 nucleotides read TGTGCCAGCAGCTTAAAGATCGCGCGGAATGAGCAGTTCTTC. As protein: CASSLKIARNEQFF.

The chain links TRBV29-1 to TRBJ2-3; TRBD2 matches at 8 bases. This CDR3 comprises 14 residues. The ends lost 5 bases at V and 1 base at J; junction bases unmatched: 5. Germline V lookup: CDR1 SQVTM, CDR2 ANQGSEA. CDR3 sequence (DNA): TGCAGCGTTAAGAGGCGGGAGGGCACAGATACGCAGTATTTT. This gives the protein CSVKRREGTDTQYF.

This chain connects TRBV7-6 to TRBJ2-5; 12 bases are a match to TRBD2. The germline gives CDR1 SGHVS, CDR2 FNYEAQ. V trimming: 0 bases; J trimming: 5 bases; junction bases outside the gene matches: 1. This CDR3 spans 15 amino acids. The DNA for the CDR3 is TGTGCCAGCAGCTTAGCCGGGACTAGCGGGGAGACCCAGTACTTC. Translating gives CASSLAGTSGETQYF. Full variable domain (outside the CDR3, taken from reference TRBV7-6 and TRBJ2-5): GAGVSQSPRYKVTKRGQDVALRCDPISGHVSLYWYRQALGQGPEFLTYFNYEAQQDKSGLPNDRFSAERPEGSISTLTIQRTEQRDSAMYRCASSLAGTSGETQYFGPGTRLLVL.

The chain joins TRBV6-2 or TRBV6-3 to TRBJ1-1; 8 bases map to TRBD1. Germline V gene data show CDR1 as MNHEY and CDR2 as SVGEGT. The CDR3 has 14 residues. Unmatched junction bases numbered 2, after V lost 4 bases and J lost 1 base. The CDR3 here is CASSFTGGNTEAFF. The CDR3 nucleotides read TGTGCCAGCAGTTTTACAGGGGGGAACACTGAAGCTTTCTTT.

The rearrangement joins TRBV28 to TRBJ1-2; 10 bases agree with TRBD1. The CDR3 totals 15 residues. Trimming removed 3 bases from V and 4 bases from J; junction bases left unmatched: 5. The germline V gene encodes CDR1 MDHEN and CDR2 SYDVKM. CDR3 DNA sequence: TGTGCCAGCAGTTTGAGGGGACAGGGGACCTATGGCTACACCTTC. This translates into CASSLRGQGTYGYTF.

The J gene is TRBJ1-1, the V gene TRBV20-1; D call uncertain. The germline CDR1 and CDR2 sequences are DFQATT and SNEGSKA (reference sequence). This CDR3 has 8 residues. Trimming shortened V by 5 bases and J by 11 bases, and 6 bases separated the two germline ends. In nucleotides, the CDR3 is TGCAGTGCTCAGGCTGCTTTCTTT. As protein: CSAQAAFF.

The chain recombines TRBV6-5 with TRBJ1-3; D is perhaps TRBD1 (6 bases). Germline CDR1 is MNHEY and CDR2 is SVGAGI. The CDR3 sequence is 14 residues long. Trimming left V 7 bases short and J 4 bases short, with 14 bases between. The CDR3 protein is CASTLQGWGNTIYF. CDR3 sequence (DNA): TGTGCCAGCACCTTACAGGGTTGGGGAAACACCATATATTTT.